This T cell receptor beta chain appears in the sequencing data of a study of blood T cell repertoires in COVID-19. Data came from immunoSEQ multiplex PCR; TCRdb stores just in-frame clones and leaves some out. Found here are 150,000 or so clones, over 90% of them singletons; the top ten hold approximately 0.5%. CDR3 size: 13 residues. The V gene end was trimmed by 7 bases and the J gene end by 5 bases; junction bases not matched to a gene: 5. Germline-derived CDR1 and CDR2 are KGHDR and SFDVKD. Source material: peripheral blood. The gene calls are TRBV24-1 and TRBJ2-5, with 8 bases aligning to TRBD2. This TCR was sampled from a man in his forties or fifties with acute or convalescent COVID-19. CDR3 sequence reads: CATSGGAGETQYF. The CDR3 DNA reads as TGTGCCACCAGCGGGGGGGCTGGTGAGACCCAGTACTTC.